This T cell receptor beta chain appears in the sequencing data of a study of blood T cell repertoires in COVID-19. Study-level background: Samples of COVID-19 (acute and convalescent) were obtained from the United States, Italy and Spain.

Original handling: Amplified reference gene primers provided the basis for estimating nucleated cell counts. The protocol was immunoSEQ multiplex PCR, while the TCRdb copy is restricted to in-frame clones and leaves out a portion. V and J calls and clone size are those listed in that table; D and trimming were worked out from the DNA. Here the sample spans 49,000 or so clones, around 86% being singletons. V was shortened by 5 bases and J by 3 bases, with 11 bases between the two germline ends. The germline V gene has CDR1 MNHEY and CDR2 SVGAGI. The CDR3 covers 13 residues. The receptor was derived from a man in his 60s with active COVID-19. The material sequenced was peripheral blood. This chain uses TRBV6-5 with TRBJ2-7, with D possibly being TRBD1 (6 bases). The CDR3 loop reads CASSLTQGYEQYF. The CDR3 coding sequence is TGTGCCAGCAGTCTCACACAGGGCTACGAGCAGTACTTC.